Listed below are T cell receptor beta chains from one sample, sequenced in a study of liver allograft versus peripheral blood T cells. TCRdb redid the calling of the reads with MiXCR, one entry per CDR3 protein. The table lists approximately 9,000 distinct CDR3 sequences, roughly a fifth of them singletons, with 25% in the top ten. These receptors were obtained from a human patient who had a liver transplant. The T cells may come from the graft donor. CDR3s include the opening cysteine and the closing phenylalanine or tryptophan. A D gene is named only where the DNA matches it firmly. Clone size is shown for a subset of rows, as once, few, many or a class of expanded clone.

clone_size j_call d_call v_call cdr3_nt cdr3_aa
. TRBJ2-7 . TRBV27 TGTGCCAGCAGTGAATCGGCCAGGAGAAGCTCCTACGAGCAGTACTTC CASSESARRSSYEQYF
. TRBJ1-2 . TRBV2 TGTGCCAGCAGTGAGGCAGGTCTCCCTCCCTATGGCTACACCTTC CASSEAGLPPYGYTF
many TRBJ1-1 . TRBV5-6 TGTGCCAGCAGCTTGGGGGGGTCCCCAGAGTTAGCTTTCTTT CASSLGGSPELAFF
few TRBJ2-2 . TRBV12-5 TGTGCTAGTGGTTTGGGACCTCCCGGGGAGCTGTTTTTT CASGLGPPGELFF
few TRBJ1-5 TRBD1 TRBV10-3 TGTGCCATCAGTACCGACAGGGGGAACGATCAGCCCCAGCATTTT CAISTDRGNDQPQHF
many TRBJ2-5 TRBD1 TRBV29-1 TGCAGCGGCCTGTTCATAGGACAGGCGACCCAAGAGACCCAGTACTTC CSGLFIGQATQETQYF
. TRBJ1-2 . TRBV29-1 TGCAGCGTTGAAGATCAGGCAGGCTCGGGGAGCGGCTACACCTTC CSVEDQAGSGSGYTF
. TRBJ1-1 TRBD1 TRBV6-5 TGTGCCAGCAGACCACCACCTACAGGGGAGAACACTGAAGCTTTCTTT CASRPPPTGENTEAFF
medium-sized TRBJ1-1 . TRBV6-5 TGTGCCAGCAGTTATAACGTTGAGAACACTGAAGCTTTCTTT CASSYNVENTEAFF
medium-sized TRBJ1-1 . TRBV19 TGTGCCAGTAGTCGGGCCTTATCGGTGAACACTGAAGCTTTCTTT CASSRALSVNTEAFF
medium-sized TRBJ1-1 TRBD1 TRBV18 TGTGCCAGCTCACCAACAGGGGATAGGACTGAAGCTTTCTTT CASSPTGDRTEAFF
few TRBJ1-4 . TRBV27 TGTGCCAGCAGTTTTCGAGGAGGTGAAAAACTGTTTTTT CASSFRGGEKLFF
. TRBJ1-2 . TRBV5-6 TGTGCCAGCAGCTTGGAGGTAGGGGTCTATGGCTACACCTTC CASSLEVGVYGYTF
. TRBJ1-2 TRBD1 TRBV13 TGTGCCAGCAGCCACCTCAGGGGGGAAGAATACGGCTACACCTTC CASSHLRGEEYGYTF
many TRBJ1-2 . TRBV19 TGTGCCAGTACCCCGGGGACAAGGTTGGGGGGCTACACCTTC CASTPGTRLGGYTF
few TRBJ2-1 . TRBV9 TGTGCCAGCAACGCAGGAGAGGACTTTAGCTCCTACAATGAGCAGTTCTTC CASNAGEDFSSYNEQFF
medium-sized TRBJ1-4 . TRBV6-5 TGTGCCAGCAGTTTATCTTGGGGCCATGAAAAACTGTTTTTT CASSLSWGHEKLFF
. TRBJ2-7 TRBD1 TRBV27 TGTGCCAGCAGTTTAATTATGGGACAGGGGTTCTACGAGCAGTACTTC CASSLIMGQGFYEQYF
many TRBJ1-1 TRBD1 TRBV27 TGTGCCAGCAGTTTACAGGGGGCCGAAACTGAAGCTTTCTTT CASSLQGAETEAFF
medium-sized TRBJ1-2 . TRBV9 TGTGCCAGCAGCGCACCTACGGACCCCGGCGACTATGGCTACACCTTC CASSAPTDPGDYGYTF
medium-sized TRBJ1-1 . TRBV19 TGTGCCAGTAGTATCCTTGCGGGGGCCTGGAACACTGAAGCTTTCTTT CASSILAGAWNTEAFF
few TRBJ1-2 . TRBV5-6 TGTGCCAGCAGCTTGGTAGGGGACGATTTCACCTTC CASSLVGDDFTF
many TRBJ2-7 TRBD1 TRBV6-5 TGTGCCAGCAGTTACGCGGACAGGGCGTTCGACGAGCAGTACTTC CASSYADRAFDEQYF
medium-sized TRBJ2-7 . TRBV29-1 TGCAGCGTTGTACAGGGAGAATACGAGCAGTACTTC CSVVQGEYEQYF
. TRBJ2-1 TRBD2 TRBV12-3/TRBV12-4 TGTGCCAGCAGCGGGACTAGCGGGGGGGGATACAATGAGCAGTTCTTC CASSGTSGGGYNEQFF
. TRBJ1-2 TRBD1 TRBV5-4 TGTGCCAGCAGCTCACCCCGCTCGGACAGGCGCGACTATGGCTACACCTTC CASSSPRSDRRDYGYTF
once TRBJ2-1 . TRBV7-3 TGTGCCAGCAGCTTAGCAGGGTCTGATTACAATGAGCAGTTCTTC CASSLAGSDYNEQFF
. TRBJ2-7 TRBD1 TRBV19 TGTGCCAGTAGTATAGTAAGGGACAGCCACGAGCAGTACTTC CASSIVRDSHEQYF
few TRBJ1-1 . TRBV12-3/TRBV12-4 TGTGCCAGCACCATGGGGGGAAACACTGAAGCTTTCTTT CASTMGGNTEAFF
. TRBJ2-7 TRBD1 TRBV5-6 TGTGCCAGCAGCTACTGGACAGGGTACGAGCAGTACTTC CASSYWTGYEQYF
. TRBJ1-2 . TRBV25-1 TGTGCCAGCAGTGCGGGCTTGGGCTACACCTTC CASSAGLGYTF
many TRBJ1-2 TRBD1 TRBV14 TGTGCCAGCAGCCAGGACAGGGGAAGTTGGTATGGCTACACCTTC CASSQDRGSWYGYTF
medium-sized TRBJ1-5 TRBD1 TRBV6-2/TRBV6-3 TGTGCCAGCACGGACAGGAACAATCAGCCCCAGCATTTT CASTDRNNQPQHF
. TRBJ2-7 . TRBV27 TGTGCCAGCAGTTTATTCCGGGGTGGGGAGCAGTACTTC CASSLFRGGEQYF
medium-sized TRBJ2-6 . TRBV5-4 TGTGCCAGCAGCTTGGGGCTGGGCTCTGGGGCCAACGTCCTGACTTTC CASSLGLGSGANVLTF
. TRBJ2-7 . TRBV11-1 TGTGCCAGCAGCTCCCTGGACTACGAGCAGTACTTC CASSSLDYEQYF
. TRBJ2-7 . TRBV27 TGTGCCAGCAGTTTGTCAGGGGCCTCCTACGAGCAGTACTTC CASSLSGASYEQYF
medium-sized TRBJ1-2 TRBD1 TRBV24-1 TGTGCCACCAGTGACGTGGACAGGTCCTATGGCTACACCTTC CATSDVDRSYGYTF
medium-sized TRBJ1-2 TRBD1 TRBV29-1 TGCAGCGTTGAAGCAGGGGGTCAGGGCTACACCTTC CSVEAGGQGYTF
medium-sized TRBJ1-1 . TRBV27 TGTGCCAGCAGTTTGCTGGGAGGGATGACTGAAGCTTTCTTT CASSLLGGMTEAFF